This TCR beta chain is from a study of cytomegalovirus exposure and HLA in healthy donors. Across the study: Both the 100 to 150 validation repertoires and the approximately 670 first-cohort repertoires used the same platform, as reported by a later analysis.

The donors were in the approximately 120-subject validation cohort, distinct from the approximately 730-subject first cohort. Study-level points and caveats: The study flagged about 150 TCR beta chains as cytomegalovirus-associated. CMV antigen specificity was confirmed in vitro for three CMV-associated chains.

Comments on this clone: Its target is not known.

Clones were sequenced by immunoSEQ multiplex PCR, and TCRdb holds only the in-frame ones, with some missing. The repertoire holds around 150,000 clones, with 95% to 97% as singletons. Germline CDR1 and CDR2: MNHNY and SVGAGI (reference sequence). This CDR3 region has 14 residues. V lost 7 bases, J lost 5 bases, and 10 bases stayed unmatched. This chain links TRBV6-6 with TRBJ2-7, with 8 positions matching TRBD1. The sequence came from a woman in her late teens or twenties in good health and CMV-seronegative. Material: PBMCs. CDR3 amino acids: CASKIGAGGDEQYF. The DNA for the CDR3 is TGTGCCAGCAAAATTGGGGCAGGGGGCGACGAGCAGTACTTC.